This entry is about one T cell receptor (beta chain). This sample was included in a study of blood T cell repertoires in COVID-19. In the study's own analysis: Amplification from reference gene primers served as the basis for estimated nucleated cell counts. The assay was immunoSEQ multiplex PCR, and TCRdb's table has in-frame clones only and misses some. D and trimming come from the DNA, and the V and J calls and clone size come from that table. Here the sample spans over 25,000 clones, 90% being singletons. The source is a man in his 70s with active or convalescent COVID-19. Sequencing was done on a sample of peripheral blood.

In DNA, the CDR3 is TGTGCCAGCAGCTCCGACGGGGGGACCTACGAGCAGTACTTC. Its protein is CASSSDGGTYEQYF. This chain uses TRBV7-8 with TRBJ2-7; 7 nucleotides line up with TRBD2. The germline CDR1 and CDR2 sequences are SGHVS and FQNEAQ. V lost 4 bases, J lost 2 bases, and 5 bases stayed unmatched. The CDR3 sequence is 14 residues long. Together with reference TRBV7-8 and TRBJ2-7, the CDR3 gives the full variable domain: GAGVSQSPRYKVAKRGQDVALRCDPISGHVSLFWYQQALGQGPEFLTYFQNEAQLDKSGLPSDRFFAERPEGSVSTLKIQRTQQEDSAVYLCASSSDGGTYEQYFGPGTRLTVT.